These 23 T cell receptor beta chains were sequenced from one sample in a study of OX40 agonist ivuxolimab in advanced cancers. The protocol was immunoSEQ multiplex PCR, while the TCRdb copy is restricted to in-frame clones and leaves out a portion. Here the sample spans about 17,000 clones, 82% being singletons. Source: CD4+ or CD8+ T cells sorted from blood, taken in a trial of the OX40 agonist ivuxolimab. All receptors derive from an adult with an advanced solid tumor such as melanoma, head and neck, liver or kidney cancer.

The gene calls are TRBV18 and TRBJ2-7, with D tentatively TRBD1 (5 bases). The V gene's germline CDR1 is KGHSH and CDR2 LQKENI. The germline V and J ends were trimmed by 2 bases and 3 bases, with 8 bases remaining between them. The CDR3 loop spans 13 amino acids. Here the CDR3 reads CASSPDRDYEQYF. CDR3 bases: TGTGCCAGCTCACCAGACAGAGACTACGAGCAGTACTTC.

The gene calls are TRBV28 and TRBJ1-1, with TRBD1 matching over 7 bases. Germline V gives CDR1 MDHEN, CDR2 SYDVKM. This CDR3 spans 13 amino acids. The junction had 4 bases not matched to a gene; V was cut back by 6 bases and J by 3 bases. Here the CDR3 reads CASRFRGYTEAFF. In DNA, the CDR3 is TGTGCCAGCAGGTTCAGGGGGTACACTGAAGCTTTCTTT.

This clone was counted only a few times. This chain connects TRBV7-9 to TRBJ2-3; 8 bases are a match to TRBD2. CDR3 length equals 15 residues. The germline gives CDR1 SEHNR, CDR2 FQNEAQ (reference sequence). J lost 6 bases, V lost 0 bases, and 5 bases had no gene match. The CDR3 is CASSLAAGVVDTQYF. The DNA of the CDR3 is TGTGCCAGCAGCTTAGCAGCGGGAGTGGTTGATACGCAGTATTTT. Full variable domain (missing parts from reference TRBV7-9 and TRBJ2-3): DTGVSQNPRHKITKRGQNVTFRCDPISEHNRLYWYRQTLGQGPEFLTYFQNEAQLEKSRLLSDRFSAERPKGSFSTLEIQRTEQGDSAMYLCASSLAAGVVDTQYFGPGTRLTVL.

CDR3 residues: CASSLGGQGATSPLGEQFF. The CDR3, as DNA: TGTGCCAGCAGCTTGGGGGGACAGGGGGCAACTTCCCCATTAGGTGAGCAGTTCTTC. The chain has TRBV5-6 and TRBJ2-1; 12 bases map to TRBD1. J was trimmed by 9 bases and V by 0 bases; bases with no gene match: 16. Germline CDR1 SGHDT, CDR2 YYEEEE. This CDR3 comprises 19 residues. Drawing the rest from reference TRBV5-6 and TRBJ2-1, the complete variable domain is DAGVTQSPTHLIKTRGQQVTLRCSPKSGHDTVSWYQQALGQGPQFIFQYYEEEERQRGNFPDRFSGHQFPNYSSELNVNALLLGDSALYLCASSLGGQGATSPLGEQFFGPGTRLTVL.

This clone came up a few times. DNA of the CDR3: TGTGCCAGCTCATCAACGGGAGGGCCTGGGGAGACCCAGTACTTC. Its protein product is CASSSTGGPGETQYF. This sequence joins TRBV4-2 and TRBJ2-5; TRBD2 agrees at 8 bases. The CDR3 spans 15 residues. The germline V gene encodes CDR1 LGHNA and CDR2 YNFKEQ. V lost 8 bases and J lost 5; bases outside the gene matches: 13.

The rearrangement joins TRBV4-1 to TRBJ2-3; D possibly corresponds to TRBD1 (5 bases). V was trimmed by 2 bases and J by 1 base, leaving 16 bases between them. Germline lookup yields CDR1 MGHRA and CDR2 YSYEKL. The CDR3 extends over 17 amino acids. CDR3 in amino acids: CASSQIGVSLGTDTQYF. The CDR3 DNA follows: TGCGCCAGCAGCCAAATAGGGGTCTCCCTGGGCACAGATACGCAGTATTTT.

The chain employs TRBV5-6 and TRBJ2-3; a weak D match, TRBD2 (6 bases). Germline V CDR1 and CDR2: SGHDT, YYEEEE. V was cut by 5 bases and J by 0 bases, with 16 bases left in between. The CDR3 sequence is 16 residues long. CDR3 sequence: CASRSGEEGSTDTQYF. The CDR3 nucleotides are TGTGCCAGCAGATCCGGGGAGGAGGGAAGCACAGATACGCAGTATTTT.

This clone occurred once. This chain uses TRBV28 with TRBJ1-2; unclear D gene. Germline V gene data show CDR1 as MDHEN and CDR2 as SYDVKM. This CDR3 contains 14 residues. Trimming pared 3 bases from V and 2 bases from J, leaving 10 bases between. The CDR3: CASSLVTTNYGYTF. The CDR3 DNA reads TGTGCCAGCAGTTTGGTTACAACCAACTATGGCTACACCTTC.

This clone turned up a few times. The CDR3 region has the DNA TGTGCCGGACAGACCTATGGCTACACCTTC. Its protein is CAGQTYGYTF. This rearrangement joins TRBV30 to TRBJ1-2; D is perhaps TRBD1 (6 bases). Germline V lookup: CDR1 GTSNPN, CDR2 SVGIG (reference sequence). Between the trimmed V and J ends, which lost 8 bases and 4 bases, there was a span of 8 bases. The CDR3 contains 10 residues. Supplemented by reference TRBV30 and TRBJ1-2, the full variable domain reads SQTIHQWPATLVQPVGSPLSLECTVEGTSNPNLYWYRQAAGRGLQLLFYSVGIGQISSEVPQNLSASRPQDRQFILSSKKLLLSDSGFYLCAGQTYGYTFGSGTRLTVV.

The chain is built from TRBV7-9 and TRBJ2-1, with 8 bases matching TRBD1. CDR3 size: 14 residues. Germline CDR1 is SEHNR and CDR2 is FQNEAQ (reference sequence). With V trimmed by 4 bases and J by 7 bases, 6 bases remained unmatched. Here the CDR3 DNA reads TGTGCCAGCAGCTCACAGGGGGTGAGGAATGAGCAGTTCTTC. Translating gives CASSSQGVRNEQFF.

The chain is built from TRBV30 and TRBJ1-5; D might be TRBD1 (5 bases). This CDR3 contains 17 residues. V was cut by 0 bases and J by 9 bases, with 24 bases left in between. The germline gives CDR1 GTSNPN, CDR2 SVGIG (reference sequence). The CDR3 here is CAWSVRGAVATWGPQHF. Written as DNA, the CDR3 is TGTGCCTGGAGTGTACGAGGGGCAGTTGCGACTTGGGGGCCCCAGCATTTT.

The J gene is TRBJ2-1, the V gene TRBV5-1; D possibly matches TRBD1 or TRBD2 (5 bases each). Germline loops: CDR1 SGHRS, CDR2 YFSETQ. The CDR3 totals 13 residues. V lost 4 bases to trimming and J lost 9 bases, with 14 bases between them. The CDR3 nucleotides read TGCGCCAGCAGCATTCGGACTGGGGGTGAGCAGTTCTTC. Its translation is CASSIRTGGEQFF.

This chain links TRBV25-1 with TRBJ2-1; tentatively, D is TRBD2 (5 bases). V gave up 4 bases and J gave up 0 bases, with 10 bases separating them. The length of the CDR3 is 15 residues. Germline V gene lookup returns CDR1 MGHDK and CDR2 SYGVNS. CDR3 DNA: TGTGCCAGCAGTGGTGGCGCGGGCTCCTACAATGAGCAGTTCTTC. Protein sequence: CASSGGAGSYNEQFF.

This rearrangement joins TRBV18 to TRBJ2-3; D possibly corresponds to TRBD1 (5 bases). Germline CDR1 is KGHSH and CDR2 is LQKENI. V shed 3 bases and J shed 2 bases, with 15 bases lying between them. This CDR3 is 16 amino acids long. CDR3 in amino acids: CASSPALGDYTDTQYF. The CDR3 nucleotides read TGTGCCAGCTCACCCGCCCTAGGGGATTACACAGATACGCAGTATTTT.

This chain connects TRBV29-1 to TRBJ1-2; 10 positions match TRBD1. The V segment lost 3 bases and the J segment 2 bases; nucleotides outside the gene matches: 3. The CDR3 consists of 14 residues. CDR1 is SQVTM, CDR2 ANQGSEA, per germline. The CDR3, as DNA: TGCAGCGTTGATGGGGACAGGGGAAACTATGGCTACACCTTC. Protein sequence: CSVDGDRGNYGYTF.

The CDR3 region has the DNA TGTGCCAGTACTGGCCGCTCCTACAATGAGCAGTTCTTC. Translating gives CASTGRSYNEQFF. The rearrangement links TRBV19 to TRBJ2-1; D is ambiguous. V lost 7 bases, J lost 0 bases, and 7 bases lay in between. The CDR3 totals 13 residues. The germline V gene encodes CDR1 LNHDA and CDR2 SQIVND (reference sequence).

The V call is TRBV7-3, the J call TRBJ2-7, with D unclear. This CDR3 spans 13 amino acids. Germline assignment: CDR1 SGHTA and CDR2 FQGTGA. Trimming took 2 bases from V and 2 from J, leaving 7 bases between them. CDR3 loop: CASSLERAYEQYF. The CDR3 DNA is TGTGCCAGCAGCTTAGAACGGGCCTACGAGCAGTACTTC. The full variable domain, with the rest looked up from reference TRBV7-3 and TRBJ2-7, is GAGVSQTPSNKVTEKGKYVELRCDPISGHTALYWYRQSLGQGPEFLIYFQGTGAADDSGLPNDRFFAVRPEGSVSTLKIQRTERGDSAVYLCASSLERAYEQYFGPGTRLTVT.

The V and J genes are TRBV28 and TRBJ1-2; D gene ambiguous. V was trimmed by 6 bases and J by 4 bases, leaving 9 bases between them. The CDR3 is 12 residues long. Germline V gene sequence: CDR1 MDHEN, CDR2 SYDVKM. CDR3 coding DNA: TGTGCCAGCAGGAAGGCCCCCTATGGCTACACCTTC. It translates to CASRKAPYGYTF.

This chain joins TRBV5-5 and TRBJ2-2; a possible D gene is TRBD2 (5 bases). The germline V gene encodes CDR1 SGHKS and CDR2 YYEKEE (reference sequence). CDR3 length: 13 residues. Trimming took 0 bases from V and 5 from J, leaving 5 bases between them. CDR3 protein: CASSLGGTGELFF. The CDR3 DNA follows: TGTGCCAGCAGCTTGGGAGGGACCGGGGAGCTGTTTTTT.

The V and J genes are TRBV7-8 and TRBJ2-4; the D is unclear. The CDR3 consists of 12 residues. Trimming took 1 base from V and 5 from J, leaving 3 bases between them. The germline CDR1 and CDR2 sequences are SGHVS and FQNEAQ. CDR3 in amino acids: CASSLEENIQYF. DNA for the CDR3: TGTGCCAGCAGCTTAGAGGAAAACATTCAGTACTTC.

The J gene is TRBJ2-7, the V gene TRBV30; possibly TRBD2 for D (6 bases). The CDR3 runs 14 residues. CDR1 is GTSNPN, CDR2 SVGIG, per germline (reference sequence). V lost 5 bases and J 3 bases, leaving 17 bases between the germline ends. The CDR3 DNA follows: TGTGCCTGGGCGAGGGAGGTACTGGTCTACGAGCAGTACTTC. This codes for CAWAREVLVYEQYF.

For the CDR3, the DNA is TGTGCCAGTAGTACAGGGGGACCAGTCTACGAGCAGTACTTC. It encodes CASSTGGPVYEQYF. The genes are TRBV19 and TRBJ2-7; 7 nucleotides line up with TRBD1. Germline trimming cut 4 bases from V and 3 bases from J; bases unmatched to any gene: 6. The CDR3 extends over 14 amino acids. Germline loops: CDR1 LNHDA, CDR2 SQIVND (reference sequence).

CDR3 region: CASSLVDSNQPQHF. In DNA, the CDR3 is TGTGCCAGCAGCTTAGTGGATAGCAATCAGCCCCAGCATTTT. The chain employs TRBV7-8 and TRBJ1-5; no clear D gene. Between the trimmed V and J ends, which lost 1 base and 0 bases, there was a span of 4 bases. Germline V gene sequence: CDR1 SGHVS, CDR2 FQNEAQ. This CDR3 region has 14 residues.